The text below deals with one T cell receptor beta chain. This specimen comes from a study of blood T cell repertoires in COVID-19. Study at large: Nucleic acid was either cDNA or gDNA, and it came from T cells, B-cell-depleted T cells, or PBMCs.

Germline lookup yields CDR1 LNHNV and CDR2 YYDKDF (reference sequence). Trimming removed 0 bases from V and 3 bases from J; junction bases left unmatched: 7. The CDR3 is made up of 17 amino acids. Measured with immunoSEQ multiplex PCR; TCRdb has only the in-frame clones, and not every one. The sample has some 150,000 clones; more than 70% are singletons. Sequenced sample: peripheral blood. The source is a man aged 45-65 years with active or convalescent COVID-19. The chain is built from TRBV15 and TRBJ2-3, with 9 bases matching TRBD2. Written as DNA, the CDR3 is TGTGCCACCAGCAGAGATGGGGCGGGAGGGCCGACAGATACGCAGTATTTT. Its translation: CATSRDGAGGPTDTQYF.